The present entry profiles one T cell receptor (beta chain) with its context. Germline V lookup: CDR1 MNHEY, CDR2 SVGAGI. Trimming removed 4 bases from V and 0 bases from J, with 13 bases in between. CDR3 length: 15 residues. Authors' data handling: Scientists estimated how many nucleated cells there were by amplifying reference gene primers. Sequencing used immunoSEQ multiplex PCR; TCRdb keeps in-frame clones, though not all of them. V and J calls and clone size follow that table, whereas D and trimming were derived from the DNA. The repertoire has around 280,000 clones, under 90% of them found once; the top ten carry approximately 10%. These data are taken from a study of blood T cell repertoires in COVID-19. Across the whole study: Samples of COVID-19 (acute and convalescent) were obtained from the United States, Italy and Spain.

Patients from Seattle were sampled longitudinally, starting during active infection. The J gene is TRBJ2-7, the V gene TRBV6-5, with D tentatively TRBD1 (6 bases). The source of this sequence is a woman aged 25 to 39 with COVID-19, enrolled during active disease. The sample consisted of peripheral blood. DNA for the CDR3: TGTGCCAGCAGTTTACGGGACACCAACTCCTACGAGCAGTACTTC. It codes for CASSLRDTNSYEQYF.